Presented here are 24 T cell receptor beta chains from one specimen sequenced in a study of spatial heterogeneity in lung cancer. Study-wide results and limits: Tumoral mutation counts were tracked by counts of expanded intratumoral alpha and beta TCRs.

Documented time point: sample taken at primary tumor resection. Each CDR3 protein is one row after TCRdb ran MiXCR on the 5' RACE reads. In the table there are about 800 distinct CDR3 sequences, around 10% of which are singletons. These receptors have no known antigen. The source material was lung tumor tissue, sampled at surgery. The receptors shown here come from a male donor with early-stage non-small cell lung cancer.

This clonotype was seen once. The chain carries TRBV28 and TRBJ1-2; D ambiguous. This CDR3 has 14 residues. CDR1 is MDHEN and CDR2 is SYDVKM in the germline V gene. Trimming removed 5 bases from V and 2 bases from J, with 12 bases in between. In DNA, the CDR3 is TGTGCCAGCAGTAAGATGGACGGAAACTATGGCTACACCTTC. Protein sequence: CASSKMDGNYGYTF.

This clonotype is medium-sized by share. This chain's CDR3 is CSARDWTGDGYTF. The CDR3 DNA reads TGCAGTGCTAGAGATTGGACAGGGGATGGCTACACCTTC. This rearrangement joins TRBV20-1 to TRBJ1-2; 9 bases align to TRBD1. V trimming: 0 bases; J trimming: 6 bases; junction bases outside the gene matches: 2. The germline V gene has CDR1 DFQATT and CDR2 SNEGSKA (reference sequence). The CDR3 runs to 13 residues.

This sequence joins TRBV7-2 and TRBJ2-2; TRBD2 matches at 8 bases. V trimming: 2 bases; J trimming: 4 bases; junction bases outside the gene matches: 0. Germline V gives CDR1 SGHTA, CDR2 FQGNSA. This CDR3 region has 14 residues. The CDR3: CASSLLAGTGELFF. The CDR3 bases are TGTGCCAGCAGCTTACTAGCGGGCACCGGGGAGCTGTTTTTT.

This clonotype ranks as medium-sized. This rearrangement joins TRBV28 to TRBJ2-1; the D call may be TRBD1 or TRBD2 (5 bases each). Germline values: CDR1 MDHEN, CDR2 SYDVKM. The V end lost 10 bases, the J end lost 6 bases, and 19 bases lay between the germline ends. This CDR3 has 14 residues. This CDR3 is CATSRDGDTNEQFF. In DNA form, the CDR3 reads TGTGCCACCTCCCGGGACGGCGACACCAATGAGCAGTTCTTC.

This clonotype is termed medium-sized. This chain connects TRBV25-1 to TRBJ2-1; 11 positions agree with TRBD1. This CDR3 has 15 amino acids. V lost 3 bases and J lost 3; bases outside the gene matches: 1. Germline values: CDR1 MGHDK, CDR2 SYGVNS. The CDR3, as DNA: TGTGCCAGCAGTGAGGGGACAGGGGGCTACAATGAGCAGTTCTTC. This sequence encodes CASSEGTGGYNEQFF.

By share, this clonotype ranks as large (0.1 to 1%). The CDR3: CSVKGQGGTGELFF. CDR3 nucleotide sequence: TGCAGCGTTAAGGGCCAGGGGGGAACCGGGGAGCTGTTTTTT. The chain couples TRBV20-1 to TRBJ2-2, with a weak D call TRBD1 (7 bases). The CDR3 totals 14 residues. Per germline, CDR1 DFQATT and CDR2 SNEGSKA (reference sequence).

By frequency in the sample, this clonotype is medium-sized. The rearrangement joins TRBV20-1 to TRBJ1-3; weak D call: TRBD1 (5 bases). The CDR3 totals 15 residues. Germline values: CDR1 DFQATT, CDR2 SNEGSKA (reference sequence). Trimming removed 6 bases at V and 1 base at J, with 16 bases between. The CDR3 nucleotides are TGCAGTGCCCAGGGAACGAGGGATTCTGGAAACACCATATATTTT. Its translation: CSAQGTRDSGNTIYF.

Judged by abundance, this clonotype is medium-sized. This sequence joins TRBV12-3 or TRBV12-4 and TRBJ1-4, with a weak D call TRBD1 (5 bases). The ends were cut back, 1 base at V and 8 bases at J, with 14 bases in the middle. The CDR3 covers 15 residues. The CDR3 sequence is CASSLGDFNGEKLFF. CDR3 DNA: TGTGCCAGCAGTTTAGGGGACTTCAATGGAGAAAAACTGTTTTTT.

This clonotype is categorized as medium-sized. This chain uses TRBV6-1 with TRBJ2-5, with D perhaps assigned TRBD1 or TRBD2 (5 bases each). The germline V gene encodes CDR1 MNHNS and CDR2 SASEGT. The V end was cut by 5 bases, the J end by 0 bases, with 22 bases between. This CDR3 is 18 amino acids long. DNA of the CDR3: TGTGCCAGCAGTAAGACAGCGTTCCCGACTATGTACCAAGAGACCCAGTACTTC. Translated, it gives CASSKTAFPTMYQETQYF.

In its sample, this clonotype is medium-sized. This chain uses TRBV20-1 with TRBJ1-2; D ambiguous. The CDR3 sequence is 11 residues long. Trimming removed 0 bases at V and 8 bases at J, with 7 bases between. Germline CDR1 is DFQATT and CDR2 is SNEGSKA (reference sequence). CDR3 nucleotide sequence: TGCAGTGCTAGAGATCTAGACGGCTACACCTTC. Encoded protein: CSARDLDGYTF.

By frequency in the sample, this clonotype is large. The chain couples TRBV4-1 to TRBJ2-3; weak D call: TRBD2 (5 bases). Trimming cost V 5 bases and J 1 base, with 16 bases left between them. This CDR3 has 16 residues. CDR1 MGHRA and CDR2 YSYEKL come from the germline V gene. The CDR3: CASSEGWTDGTDTQYF. The DNA of the CDR3 is TGCGCCAGCAGCGAAGGATGGACTGACGGCACAGATACGCAGTATTTT.

This clonotype turned up a few times. The chain employs TRBV30 and TRBJ1-1; D not certain. V lost 1 base to trimming and J lost 11 bases, with 11 bases between them. CDR1 is GTSNPN and CDR2 is SVGIG in the germline V gene (reference sequence). This CDR3 has 11 amino acids. The CDR3 nucleotides are TGTGCCTGGAGTGGAGGATGGAGGGCTTTCTTT. The encoded protein is CAWSGGWRAFF.

Judged by abundance, this clonotype is medium-sized. The chain recombines TRBV6-1 with TRBJ1-1; D might be TRBD1 (5 bases). This CDR3 contains 10 residues. Germline loops: CDR1 MNHNS, CDR2 SASEGT. Trimming cost V 11 bases and J 3 bases, with 7 bases left between them. CDR3 residues: CAGGDTEAFF. The DNA for the CDR3 is TGTGCCGGGGGGGACACTGAAGCTTTCTTT.

This clonotype came up a few times. The rearrangement joins TRBV28 to TRBJ1-1; 7 nucleotides align to TRBD1. The V and J ends lost 6 bases and 1 base, in that order; junction bases with no gene match: 8. The V gene's germline CDR1 is MDHEN and CDR2 SYDVKM. The CDR3 spans 15 residues. CDR3 nucleotide sequence: TGTGCCAGCAGCTCACAGGGGACCAAGAACACTGAAGCTTTCTTT. This codes for CASSSQGTKNTEAFF.

By sample fraction, this clonotype is large (0.1 to 1%). V is TRBV3-1 and J is TRBJ2-3, with D possibly TRBD1 on 5 matching bases. The germline V gene has CDR1 LGHDT and CDR2 YNNKEL (reference sequence). V was clipped by 4 bases and J by 4 bases, with 18 bases between them. CDR3 length equals 16 residues. The CDR3 coding sequence is TGTGCCAGCAGCCTCAGGGCCCTTACGCGGCCAGATACGCAGTATTTT. Protein sequence: CASSLRALTRPDTQYF.

This clonotype is medium-sized (0.01 to 0.1%) by share. In nucleotides, the CDR3 is TGTGCCAGTAGTGGCGGGACAGGGGCATTGATGGATGAGCAGTTCTTC. Amino acid sequence: CASSGGTGALMDEQFF. This sequence joins TRBV19 and TRBJ2-1; 10 bases map to TRBD1. V shed 5 bases and J 8 bases; nucleotides not matched to a gene: 12. Germline CDR1 is LNHDA and CDR2 is SQIVND (reference sequence). The CDR3 is 16 residues long.

This rearrangement joins TRBV10-2 to TRBJ1-5; D gene ambiguous. V lost 4 bases and J 5 bases, leaving 9 bases between the germline ends. The CDR3 runs 13 residues. CDR1 and CDR2 from the germline V gene are WSHSY and SAAADI. The CDR3 reads CASSGGWDQPQHF. In nucleotides, the CDR3 is TGCGCCAGCAGTGGAGGGTGGGATCAGCCCCAGCATTTT.

This clonotype is medium-sized. This chain connects TRBV10-3 to TRBJ2-1; D call uncertain. CDR1 is ENHRY, CDR2 SYGVKD, per germline. CDR3 length: 14 residues. V was pared by 6 bases and J by 7 bases, with 16 bases between. For the CDR3, the DNA is TGTGCCATCAGGGCCCCCTACGCTGCGAATGAGCAGTTCTTC. It translates to CAIRAPYAANEQFF.

This clonotype was seen more than once but under ten times. V gene TRBV2 combines with J gene TRBJ2-5; the match to TRBD1 covers 10 bases. The ends lost 6 bases at V and 7 bases at J; junction bases unmatched: 5. The CDR3 extends over 13 amino acids. CDR1 and CDR2 from the germline V gene are SNHLY and FYNNEI. CDR3 bases: TGTGCCAGCAGCCCGGGACAGGGGACGACCCAGTACTTC. It is translated as CASSPGQGTTQYF.

The table lists this clonotype with a few counts. CDR3 loop: CASSINREVYGYTF. For the CDR3, the DNA is TGTGCCAGTAGTATCAACAGGGAGGTCTATGGCTACACCTTC. The chain recombines TRBV19 with TRBJ1-2; possibly TRBD1 for D (6 bases). Looked up from germline, CDR1 is LNHDA and CDR2 is SQIVND (reference sequence). The V end was cut by 3 bases, the J end by 4 bases, with 12 bases between. The CDR3 has 14 amino acids.

This clonotype is termed medium-sized. The chain has TRBV5-1 and TRBJ2-1, with D hard to call. Germline CDR1 is SGHRS and CDR2 is YFSETQ. Trimming took 9 bases from V and 0 from J, leaving 13 bases between them. The CDR3 has 14 residues. CDR3 nucleotides: TGCGCCACCCAGGTAGAGAGCTCCTACAATGAGCAGTTCTTC. Its translation: CATQVESSYNEQFF.

This clonotype is judged medium-sized (0.01 to 0.1%). V and J are TRBV12-3 or TRBV12-4 and TRBJ2-5; the D is unclear. The ends were cut back, 6 bases at V and 2 bases at J, with 4 bases in the middle. The CDR3 contains 11 residues. The CDR3 is CASRGQETQYF. The CDR3 nucleotides are TGTGCCAGCAGGGGGCAAGAGACCCAGTACTTC.

This clonotype rates as large (0.1 to 1%). The chain couples TRBV27 to TRBJ2-7, with 7 positions matching TRBD2. Germline CDR1 MNHEY, CDR2 SMNVEV (reference sequence). V was pared by 8 bases and J by 4 bases, with 17 bases of the junction left unmatched. This CDR3 region has 16 residues. The CDR3 region is CASFTRGSRALYEQYF. The CDR3 DNA reads as TGTGCCAGCTTCACGCGGGGGTCGCGGGCGCTTTACGAGCAGTACTTC.

This clonotype counts as medium-sized. This chain connects TRBV4-2 to TRBJ2-2; TRBD2 might be the D (7 bases). The CDR3 loop spans 15 amino acids. Deletions cut 0 bases from V and 5 bases from J, with 10 bases between. From germline, CDR1 is LGHNA and CDR2 YNFKEQ. The CDR3 region is CASSQEGGRTGELFF. DNA of the CDR3: TGTGCCAGCAGCCAAGAGGGGGGGCGGACCGGGGAGCTGTTTTTT.